The present entry profiles one T cell receptor beta chain with its context. The sample is drawn from a study of blood T cell repertoires in COVID-19. Background on the study: The samples span acute and convalescent COVID-19 from the United States, Italy and Spain. T cells, B-cell-depleted T cells, or PBMCs provided the cDNA or gDNA that served as material.

This CDR3 spans 14 amino acids. V trimming: 7 bases; J trimming: 1 base; junction bases outside the gene matches: 6. From germline, CDR1 is MNHEY and CDR2 SVGAGI. Repertoires were generated with immunoSEQ multiplex PCR, while TCRdb's copy carries only in-frame clones and drops some. The sample has about 160,000 clones; under 80% are singletons. Sequencing used peripheral blood. The V call is TRBV6-5, the J call TRBJ1-2; 7 bases align to TRBD1. This TCR was sampled from an older man with acute or convalescent COVID-19. CDR3: CASTPGQNNYGYTF. The CDR3 DNA is TGTGCCAGCACCCCGGGACAGAATAACTATGGCTACACCTTC.